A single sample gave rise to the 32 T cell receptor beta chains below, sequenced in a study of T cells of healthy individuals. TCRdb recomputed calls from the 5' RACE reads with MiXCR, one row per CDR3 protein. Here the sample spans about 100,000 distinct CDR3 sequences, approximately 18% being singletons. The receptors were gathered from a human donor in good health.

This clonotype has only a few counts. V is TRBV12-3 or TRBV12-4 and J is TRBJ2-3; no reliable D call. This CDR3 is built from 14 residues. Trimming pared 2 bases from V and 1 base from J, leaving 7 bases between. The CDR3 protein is CASSLSLRTDTQYF. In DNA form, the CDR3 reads TGTGCCAGCAGTTTATCATTACGCACAGATACGCAGTATTTT.

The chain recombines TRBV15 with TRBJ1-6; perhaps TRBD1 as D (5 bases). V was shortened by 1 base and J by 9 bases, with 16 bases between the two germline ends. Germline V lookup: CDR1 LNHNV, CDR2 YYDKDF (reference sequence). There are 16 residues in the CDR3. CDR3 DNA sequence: TGTGCCACCAGCAGAGCTTCGTCCCAGGGTGGTTCACCCCTCCACTTT. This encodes CATSRASSQGGSPLHF.

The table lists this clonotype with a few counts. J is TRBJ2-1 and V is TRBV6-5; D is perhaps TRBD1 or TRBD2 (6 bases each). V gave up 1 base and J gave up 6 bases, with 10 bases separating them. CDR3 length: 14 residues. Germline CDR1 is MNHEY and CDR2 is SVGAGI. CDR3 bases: TGTGCCAGCAGTTACTTAGGGGGGCCCAATGAGCAGTTCTTC. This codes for CASSYLGGPNEQFF.

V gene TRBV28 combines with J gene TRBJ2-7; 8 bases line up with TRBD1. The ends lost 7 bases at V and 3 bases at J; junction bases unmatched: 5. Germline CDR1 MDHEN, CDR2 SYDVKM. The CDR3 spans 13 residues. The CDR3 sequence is CASTVGQGYEQYF. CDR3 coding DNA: TGTGCCAGCACCGTCGGACAGGGCTACGAGCAGTACTTC.

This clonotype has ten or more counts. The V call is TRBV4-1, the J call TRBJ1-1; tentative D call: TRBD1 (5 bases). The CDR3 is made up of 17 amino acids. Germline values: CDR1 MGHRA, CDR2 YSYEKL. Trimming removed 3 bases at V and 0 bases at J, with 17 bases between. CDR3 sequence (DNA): TGCGCCAGCAGCCAGGGCTCGAGGGGTGGGGTGAACACTGAAGCTTTCTTT. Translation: CASSQGSRGGVNTEAFF.

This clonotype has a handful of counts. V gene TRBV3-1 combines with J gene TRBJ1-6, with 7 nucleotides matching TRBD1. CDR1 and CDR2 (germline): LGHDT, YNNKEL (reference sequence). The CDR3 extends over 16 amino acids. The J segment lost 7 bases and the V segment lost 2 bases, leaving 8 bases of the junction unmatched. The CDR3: CASSQYDRAGNSPLHF. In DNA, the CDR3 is TGTGCCAGCAGCCAATACGACAGGGCGGGGAATTCACCCCTCCACTTT.

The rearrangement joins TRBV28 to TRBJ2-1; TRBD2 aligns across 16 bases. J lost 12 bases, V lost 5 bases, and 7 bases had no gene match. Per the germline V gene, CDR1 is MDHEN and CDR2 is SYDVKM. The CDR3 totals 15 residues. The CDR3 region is CASSQPGLAGGGQFF. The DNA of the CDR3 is TGTGCCAGCAGTCAACCGGGACTAGCGGGAGGGGGGCAGTTCTTC.

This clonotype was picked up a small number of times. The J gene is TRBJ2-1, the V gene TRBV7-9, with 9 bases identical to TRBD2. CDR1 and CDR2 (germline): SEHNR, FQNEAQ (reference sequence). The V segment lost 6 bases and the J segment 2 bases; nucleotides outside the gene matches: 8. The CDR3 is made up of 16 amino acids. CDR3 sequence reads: CASSRRGGETYNEQFF. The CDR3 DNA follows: TGTGCCAGCAGTCGCCGCGGGGGGGAGACCTACAATGAGCAGTTCTTC.

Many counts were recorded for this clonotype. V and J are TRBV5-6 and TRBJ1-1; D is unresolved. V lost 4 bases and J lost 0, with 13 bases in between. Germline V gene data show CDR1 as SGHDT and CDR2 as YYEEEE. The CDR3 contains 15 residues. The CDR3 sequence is CASSPWAGMNTEAFF. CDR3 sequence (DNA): TGTGCCAGCAGCCCCTGGGCCGGGATGAACACTGAAGCTTTCTTT.

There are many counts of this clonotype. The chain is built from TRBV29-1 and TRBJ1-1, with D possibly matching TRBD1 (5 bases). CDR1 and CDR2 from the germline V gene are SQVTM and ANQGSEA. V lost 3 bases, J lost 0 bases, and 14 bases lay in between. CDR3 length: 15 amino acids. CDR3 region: CSVDSGWGMNTEAFF. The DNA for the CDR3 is TGCAGCGTTGACTCAGGTTGGGGGATGAACACTGAAGCTTTCTTT.

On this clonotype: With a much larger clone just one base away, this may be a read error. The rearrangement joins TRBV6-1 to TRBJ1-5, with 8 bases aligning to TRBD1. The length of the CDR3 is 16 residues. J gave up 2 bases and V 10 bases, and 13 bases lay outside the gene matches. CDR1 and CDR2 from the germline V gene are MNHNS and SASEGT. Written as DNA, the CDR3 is TGTGCCAACAGGTCAGGGGGCCTGATGGGCAATCAGCCCCAGCATTTT. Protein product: CANRSGGLMGNQPQHF.

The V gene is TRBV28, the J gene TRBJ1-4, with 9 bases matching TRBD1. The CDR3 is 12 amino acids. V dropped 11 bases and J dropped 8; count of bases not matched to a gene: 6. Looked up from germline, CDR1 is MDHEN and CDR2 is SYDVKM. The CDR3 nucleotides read TGTGCCTCGGGACAGGGTCGGGAAAAACTGTTTTTT. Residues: CASGQGREKLFF.

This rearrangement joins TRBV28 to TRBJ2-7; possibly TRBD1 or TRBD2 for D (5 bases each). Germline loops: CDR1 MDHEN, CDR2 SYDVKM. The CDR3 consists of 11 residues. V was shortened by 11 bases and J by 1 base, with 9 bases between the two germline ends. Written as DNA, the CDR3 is TGTGCCTGGGGACCGTCCTACGAGCAGTACTTC. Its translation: CAWGPSYEQYF.

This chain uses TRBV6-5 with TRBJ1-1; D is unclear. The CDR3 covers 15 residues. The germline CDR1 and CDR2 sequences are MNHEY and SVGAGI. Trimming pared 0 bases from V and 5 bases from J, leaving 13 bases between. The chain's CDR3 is CASSYSRTLGTEAFF. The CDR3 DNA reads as TGTGCCAGCAGTTACTCGAGAACACTGGGGACTGAAGCTTTCTTT.

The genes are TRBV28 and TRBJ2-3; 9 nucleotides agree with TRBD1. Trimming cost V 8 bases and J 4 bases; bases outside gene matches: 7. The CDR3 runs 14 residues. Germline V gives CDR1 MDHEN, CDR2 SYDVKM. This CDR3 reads CASGTGRRPDTQYF. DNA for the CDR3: TGTGCCAGCGGGACAGGGAGAAGGCCAGATACGCAGTATTTT.

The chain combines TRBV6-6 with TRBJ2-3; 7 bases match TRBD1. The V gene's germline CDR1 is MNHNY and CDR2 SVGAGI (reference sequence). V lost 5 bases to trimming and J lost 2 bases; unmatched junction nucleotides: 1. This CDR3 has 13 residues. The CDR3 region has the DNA TGTGCCAGCAGTGGGACAGACACAGATACGCAGTATTTT. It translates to CASSGTDTDTQYF.

This CDR3 reads CASSPTAPRAKNIQYF. DNA of the CDR3: TGTGCCAGCTCACCCACGGCTCCCCGGGCCAAAAACATTCAGTACTTC. The gene calls are TRBV18 and TRBJ2-4, with D hard to call. The CDR3 contains 16 residues. CDR1 and CDR2 from the germline V gene are KGHSH and LQKENI. Trimming took off 3 bases at V and 1 base at J, with 13 bases between the two ends.

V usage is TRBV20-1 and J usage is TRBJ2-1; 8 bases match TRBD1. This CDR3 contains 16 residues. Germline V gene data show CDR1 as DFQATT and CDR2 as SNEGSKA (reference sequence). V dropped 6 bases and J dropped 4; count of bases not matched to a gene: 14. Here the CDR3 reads CSASPPTGAIYNEQFF. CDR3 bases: TGCAGTGCATCCCCCCCGACAGGGGCAATATACAATGAGCAGTTCTTC.

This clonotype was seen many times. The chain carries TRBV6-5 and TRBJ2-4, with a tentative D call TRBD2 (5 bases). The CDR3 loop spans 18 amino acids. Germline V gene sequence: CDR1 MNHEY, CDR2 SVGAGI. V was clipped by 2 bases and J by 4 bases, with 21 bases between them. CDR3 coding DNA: TGTGCCAGCAGTTACAGGTCACCGGGGATATCGGGGAAAAACATTCAGTACTTC. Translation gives CASSYRSPGISGKNIQYF.

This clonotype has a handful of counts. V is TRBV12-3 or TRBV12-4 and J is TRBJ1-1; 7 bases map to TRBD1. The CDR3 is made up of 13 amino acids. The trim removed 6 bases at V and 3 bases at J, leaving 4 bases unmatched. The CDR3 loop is CASRDREDTEAFF. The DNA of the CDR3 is TGTGCCAGCAGAGACAGGGAAGACACTGAAGCTTTCTTT.

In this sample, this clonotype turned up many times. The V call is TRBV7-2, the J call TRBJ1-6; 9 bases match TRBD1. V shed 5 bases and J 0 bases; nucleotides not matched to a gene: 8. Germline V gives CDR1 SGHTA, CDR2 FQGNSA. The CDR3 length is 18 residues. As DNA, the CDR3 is TGTGCCAGCAGCCCCCGGGACAGGGCCAGCTCCTATAATTCACCCCTCCACTTT. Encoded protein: CASSPRDRASSYNSPLHF.

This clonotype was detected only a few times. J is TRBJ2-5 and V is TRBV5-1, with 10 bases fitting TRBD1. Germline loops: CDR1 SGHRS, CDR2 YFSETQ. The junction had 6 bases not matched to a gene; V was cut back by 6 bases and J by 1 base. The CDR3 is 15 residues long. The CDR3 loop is CASTTGQGIQETQYF. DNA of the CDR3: TGCGCCAGCACCACGGGACAGGGGATCCAAGAGACCCAGTACTTC.

DNA for the CDR3: TGTGCCAGCGGGCACAGGGAACAATTCACTGAAGCTTTCTTT. This gives the protein CASGHREQFTEAFF. The genes are TRBV3-1 and TRBJ1-1; TRBD1 might be the D (6 bases). The CDR3 is 14 residues long. V lost 8 bases, J lost 4 bases, and 17 bases lay in between. The V gene's germline CDR1 is LGHDT and CDR2 YNNKEL (reference sequence).

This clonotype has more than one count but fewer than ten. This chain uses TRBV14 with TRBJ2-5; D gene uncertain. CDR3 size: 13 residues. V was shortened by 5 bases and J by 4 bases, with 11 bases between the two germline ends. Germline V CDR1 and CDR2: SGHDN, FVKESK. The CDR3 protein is CASSSVPGETQYF. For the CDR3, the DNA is TGTGCCAGCAGCTCCGTACCAGGAGAGACCCAGTACTTC.

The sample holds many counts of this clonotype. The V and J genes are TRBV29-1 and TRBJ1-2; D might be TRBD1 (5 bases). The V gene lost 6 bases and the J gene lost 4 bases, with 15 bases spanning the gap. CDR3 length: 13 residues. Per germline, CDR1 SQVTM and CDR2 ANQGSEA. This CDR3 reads CSVDAQGGYGYTF. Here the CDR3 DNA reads TGCAGCGTCGACGCGCAGGGAGGCTATGGCTACACCTTC.

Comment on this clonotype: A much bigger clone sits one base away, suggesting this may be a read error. The CDR3 DNA follows: TGTGCCATCAGTGAGAACTACAGGGGTCCAGGGGAAAAACTGTTTTTT. This gives the protein CAISENYRGPGEKLFF. V and J are TRBV10-3 and TRBJ1-4; 7 nucleotides agree with TRBD1. Germline V gene sequence: CDR1 ENHRY, CDR2 SYGVKD. J was trimmed by 8 bases and V by 2 bases; bases with no gene match: 11. The CDR3 has 16 residues.

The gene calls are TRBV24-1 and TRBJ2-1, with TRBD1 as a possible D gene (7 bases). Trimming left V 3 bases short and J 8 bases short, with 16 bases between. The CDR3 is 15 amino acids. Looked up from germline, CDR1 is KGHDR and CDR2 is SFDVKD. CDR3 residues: CATSDPRGDWHEQFF. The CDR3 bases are TGTGCCACCAGTGATCCCAGGGGGGACTGGCATGAGCAGTTCTTC.

The CDR3 reads CASSAGNENTGELFF. The DNA for the CDR3 is TGCGCCAGCAGCGCTGGGAATGAGAACACCGGGGAGCTGTTTTTT. This chain connects TRBV5-1 to TRBJ2-2; D gene uncertain. Germline V gives CDR1 SGHRS, CDR2 YFSETQ. CDR3 length: 15 residues. V dropped 4 bases and J dropped 1 base, with 11 bases sitting between them.

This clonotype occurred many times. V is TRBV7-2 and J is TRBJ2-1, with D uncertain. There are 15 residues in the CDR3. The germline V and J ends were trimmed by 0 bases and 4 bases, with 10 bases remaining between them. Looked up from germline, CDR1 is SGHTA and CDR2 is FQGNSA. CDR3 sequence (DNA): TGTGCCAGCAGCTTAGCATTCGCAAAATACAATGAGCAGTTCTTC. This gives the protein CASSLAFAKYNEQFF.

The CDR3, as DNA: TGTGCCAGCAGTTATAACAGGGGATTCAATCAGCCCCAGCATTTT. Amino acids: CASSYNRGFNQPQHF. This chain connects TRBV12-3 or TRBV12-4 to TRBJ1-5; 7 bases are shared with TRBD1. With V trimmed by 4 bases and J by 3 bases, 6 bases remained unmatched. The CDR3 is 15 residues long.

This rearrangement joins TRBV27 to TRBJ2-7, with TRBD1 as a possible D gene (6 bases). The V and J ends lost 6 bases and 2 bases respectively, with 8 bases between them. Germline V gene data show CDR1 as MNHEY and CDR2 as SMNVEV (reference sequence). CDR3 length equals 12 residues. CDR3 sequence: CASSRGAYEQYF. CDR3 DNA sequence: TGTGCCAGCAGCAGGGGTGCCTACGAGCAGTACTTC.

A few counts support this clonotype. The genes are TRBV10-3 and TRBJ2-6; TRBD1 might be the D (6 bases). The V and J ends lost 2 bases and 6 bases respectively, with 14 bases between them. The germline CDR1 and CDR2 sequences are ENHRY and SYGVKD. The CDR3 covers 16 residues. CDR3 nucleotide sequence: TGTGCCATCAGTGAGGGACAGCTTAGCCAGGCCAACGTCCTGACTTTC. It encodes CAISEGQLSQANVLTF.